Only a few counts were recorded for the clone carrying this T cell receptor (beta chain). The antigen is not known. Documented time point: 266 days after commencement of treatment, after nivolumab therapy. The sample's treatment: AdE1-LMPpoly-expanded autologous EBV-specific T-cell therapy followed by anti-PD-1 nivolumab. Method: immunoSEQ multiplex PCR; TCRdb's copy keeps in-frame clones and lacks some. Of about 21,000 clones in the sample, roughly four fifths were seen once. This entry is derived from a study of EBV T-cell therapy then PD-1 blockade in nasopharyngeal carcinoma. This CDR3 has 15 amino acids. Germline CDR1 and CDR2: LGHNA and YSLEER. Trimming removed 3 bases at V and 0 bases at J, with 10 bases between.

This TCR came from a man aged 40-55 years with nasopharyngeal carcinoma. The V call is TRBV4-3, the J call TRBJ2-3; D is undetermined. This specimen consisted of CD8+ T cells from blood, obtained around day 260 from a patient whose treatment included autologous EBV-specific T cells and nivolumab. The chain's CDR3 is CASSQGSTSTDTQYF. CDR3 DNA: TGCGCCAGCAGCCAGGGCAGCACTAGCACAGATACGCAGTATTTT.